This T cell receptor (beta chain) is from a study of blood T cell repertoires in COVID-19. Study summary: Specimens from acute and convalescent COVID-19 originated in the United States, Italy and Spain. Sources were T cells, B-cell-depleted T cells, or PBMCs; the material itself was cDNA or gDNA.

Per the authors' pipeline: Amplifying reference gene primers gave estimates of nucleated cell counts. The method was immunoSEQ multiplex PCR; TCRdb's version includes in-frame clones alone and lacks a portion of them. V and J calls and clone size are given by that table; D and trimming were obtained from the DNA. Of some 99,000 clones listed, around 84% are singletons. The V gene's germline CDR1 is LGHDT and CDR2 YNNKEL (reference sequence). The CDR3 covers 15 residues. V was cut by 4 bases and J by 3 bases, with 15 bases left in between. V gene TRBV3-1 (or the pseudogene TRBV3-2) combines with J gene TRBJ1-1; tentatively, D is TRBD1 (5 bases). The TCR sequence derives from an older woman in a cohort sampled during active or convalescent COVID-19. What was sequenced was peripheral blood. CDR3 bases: TGTGCCAGCAGCCGCGGGGAGGGGAGCGACACTGAAGCTTTCTTT. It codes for CASSRGEGSDTEAFF.